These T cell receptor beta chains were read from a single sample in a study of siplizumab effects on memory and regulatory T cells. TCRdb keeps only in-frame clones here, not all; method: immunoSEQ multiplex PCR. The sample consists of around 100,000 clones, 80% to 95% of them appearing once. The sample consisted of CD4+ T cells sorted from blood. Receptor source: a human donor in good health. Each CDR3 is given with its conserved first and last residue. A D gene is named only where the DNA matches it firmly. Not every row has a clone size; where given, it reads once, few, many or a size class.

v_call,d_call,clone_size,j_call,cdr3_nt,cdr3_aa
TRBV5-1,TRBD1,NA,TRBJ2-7,TGCGCCAGCAGCCCGGGACAGACCTACGAGCAGTACTTC,CASSPGQTYEQYF
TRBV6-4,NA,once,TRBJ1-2,TGTGCCAGCAGTGAAACTGGGACTAGGGGCGGTTACACCTTC,CASSETGTRGGYTF
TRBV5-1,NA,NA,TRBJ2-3,TGCGCCAGCTTAGCTTCAAGCTCCGATACGCAGTATTTT,CASLASSSDTQYF
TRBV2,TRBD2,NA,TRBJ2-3,TGTGCCAGCAGAAACTACCGCGGGACTAGACCAGATACGCAGTATTTT,CASRNYRGTRPDTQYF
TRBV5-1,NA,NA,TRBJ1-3,TGCGCCAGCAGCCCGGGTCCATTAGGGAGTGGAAACACCATATATTTT,CASSPGPLGSGNTIYF
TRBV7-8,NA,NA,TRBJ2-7,TGTGCCAGCAGCTTGACTAGTGGGGCCTACGAGCAGTACTTC,CASSLTSGAYEQYF
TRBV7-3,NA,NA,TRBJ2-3,TGTGCCAGCAGCTTAAGAGCGGTCACAGATACGCAGTATTTT,CASSLRAVTDTQYF
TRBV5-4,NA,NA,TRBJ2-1,TGTGCCAGCAGCTTGCTCCAGCGGAACTACAATGAGCAGTTCTTC,CASSLLQRNYNEQFF
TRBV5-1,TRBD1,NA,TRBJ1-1,TGCGCCAGCAGCCCGGGACAGGGAGAGACTGAAGCTTTCTTT,CASSPGQGETEAFF
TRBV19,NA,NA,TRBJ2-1,TGTGCCAGTAGGCGGCGGGAAGGTCTTAATGAGCAGTTCTTC,CASRRREGLNEQFF
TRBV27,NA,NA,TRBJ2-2,TGTGCCAGCACCCAAGGTGGCGGACCGAACACCGGGGAGCTGTTTTTT,CASTQGGGPNTGELFF
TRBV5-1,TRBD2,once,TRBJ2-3,TGCGCCAGCAGTAGAAGTAGCGGGCAACTCACAGATACGCAGTATTTT,CASSRSSGQLTDTQYF
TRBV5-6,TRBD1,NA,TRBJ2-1,TGTGCCAGCAGCTTCGGACAGGGCAATGAGCAGTTCTTC,CASSFGQGNEQFF
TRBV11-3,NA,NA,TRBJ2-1,TGTGCCAGCAGCTTCGGCAGATGGAATGAGCAGTTCTTC,CASSFGRWNEQFF
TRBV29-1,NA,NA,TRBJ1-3,TGCAGCGCCGAGGCCAAGACTGGAAACACCATATATTTT,CSAEAKTGNTIYF
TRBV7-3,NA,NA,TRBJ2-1,TGTGCCAGCAGTGTAGGGTTAGGCGAGCAGTTCTTC,CASSVGLGEQFF
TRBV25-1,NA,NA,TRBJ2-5,TGTGCCAGCAGTGGCTCTCCGACAGGTCTCCAAGAGACCCAGTACTTC,CASSGSPTGLQETQYF
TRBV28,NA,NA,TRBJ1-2,TGTGCCAGCAGTTTAACAGGAAACTATGGCTACACCTTC,CASSLTGNYGYTF
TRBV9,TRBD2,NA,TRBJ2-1,TGTGCCAGCAGCGTAGCGGGAGGAGGTATCGATGAGCAGTTCTTC,CASSVAGGGIDEQFF
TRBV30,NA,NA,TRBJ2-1,TGTGCCCTACGGAAGGGGGAGGTAAGCCAGTTCTTC,CALRKGEVSQFF
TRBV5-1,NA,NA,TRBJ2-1,TGCGCCAGCAGCCTAACGGGACTGAGTGAGCAGTTCTTC,CASSLTGLSEQFF
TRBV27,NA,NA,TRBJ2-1,TGTGCCAGCAGTTATGGCAGATACAATGAGCAGTTCTTC,CASSYGRYNEQFF
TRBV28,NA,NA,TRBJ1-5,TGTGCCAGCAGTTTCCAGGGAGGCAATCAGCCCCAGCATTTT,CASSFQGGNQPQHF
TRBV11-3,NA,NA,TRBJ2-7,TGTGCCAGCAGCACCGGGCACGGGTACGAGCAGTACTTC,CASSTGHGYEQYF
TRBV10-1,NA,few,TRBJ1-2,TGCGCCAGCATCGGCTCCTATGGCTACACCTTC,CASIGSYGYTF
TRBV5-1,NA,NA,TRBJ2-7,TGCGCCAGCAGCTTGGACTTGGGGAACGAGCAGTACTTC,CASSLDLGNEQYF
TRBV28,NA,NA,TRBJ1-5,TGTGCCAGCAGTTTTCCTCTTCAGCCCCAGCATTTT,CASSFPLQPQHF
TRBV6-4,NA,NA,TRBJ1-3,TGTGCCAGCAGTCGCCCCGGTGGGTTCGGAAACACCATATATTTT,CASSRPGGFGNTIYF
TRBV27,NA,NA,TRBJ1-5,TGTGCCAGCAGTTTATCAGGGTTCAATCAGCCCCAGCATTTT,CASSLSGFNQPQHF
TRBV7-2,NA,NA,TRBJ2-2,TGTGCCAGCAGCTTAACTAGGGTGGCGGGCCTAGGGGAGCTGTTTTTT,CASSLTRVAGLGELFF
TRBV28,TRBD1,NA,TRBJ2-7,TGTGCCAGCAGTACCCCGGACAGGTACTCCTACGAGCAGTACTTC,CASSTPDRYSYEQYF
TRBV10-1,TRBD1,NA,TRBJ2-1,TGCGCCAGCAGTGAGTTGAGGACGGGACAGGGTAGGAAGAGTGAGCAGTTCTTC,CASSELRTGQGRKSEQFF
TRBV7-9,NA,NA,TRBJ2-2,TGTGCCAGCAGCTTATTAGGGGCGGACACCGGGGAGCTGTTTTTT,CASSLLGADTGELFF
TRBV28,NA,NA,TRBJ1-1,TGTGCCAGCAACCGCGGGCTGCACACTGAAGCTTTCTTT,CASNRGLHTEAFF
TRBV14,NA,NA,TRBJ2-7,TGTGCCAGCAGCCGGCTCCTCTCCCCGCAGTACTTC,CASSRLLSPQYF
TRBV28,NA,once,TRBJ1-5,TGTGCCAGCTCTAGGGGTTTTAATCAGCCCCAGCATTTT,CASSRGFNQPQHF
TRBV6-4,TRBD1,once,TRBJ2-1,TGTGCCAGCAGTTATGGGACAGGTACCTACAATGAGCAGTTCTTC,CASSYGTGTYNEQFF
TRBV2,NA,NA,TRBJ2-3,TGTGCCAGCTGGAGACTAGTGATCAATACGCAGTATTTT,CASWRLVINTQYF
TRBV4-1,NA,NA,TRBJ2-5,TGCGCCAGCAGCTCACCACGTGTTCAGAACCAAGAGACCCAGTACTTC,CASSSPRVQNQETQYF
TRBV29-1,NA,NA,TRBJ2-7,TGCAGCGTTCGGGACTACGAGCAGTACTTC,CSVRDYEQYF
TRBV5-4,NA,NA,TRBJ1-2,TGTGCCAGCAGCGCGGGGGGAAGCTATGGCTACACCTTC,CASSAGGSYGYTF
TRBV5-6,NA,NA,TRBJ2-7,TGTGCCAGCAGCTTGGTGTCACCTGGGTTCCACGAGCAGTACTTC,CASSLVSPGFHEQYF
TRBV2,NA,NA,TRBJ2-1,TGTGCCAGCAGTGGCCGCCTCCTCTCCTACAATGAGCAGTTCTTC,CASSGRLLSYNEQFF